Reported below is one TCR beta chain. The sample is drawn from a study of blood T cell repertoires in COVID-19. In the study overall: PBMCs, B-cell-depleted T cells, or T cells provided the cDNA or gDNA that made up the material.

Germline lookup yields CDR1 MGHRA and CDR2 YSYEKL. V lost 0 bases and J 5 bases, leaving 22 bases between the germline ends. This CDR3 spans 19 amino acids. Here immunoSEQ multiplex PCR was the method, and the copy in TCRdb shows in-frame clones only, minus some. Of about 310,000 clones in the sample, roughly nine tenths were seen once. The sequenced material came from PBMCs or T cells enriched from blood (not recorded which). This TCR was recovered from a woman aged 25 to 39 who had recovered from COVID-19. The V and J genes are TRBV4-1 and TRBJ2-2; maybe TRBD2 (6 bases). The CDR3 loop is CASSQDRVAAREKTGELFF. The CDR3 region has the DNA TGCGCCAGCAGCCAAGATCGAGTAGCGGCGAGGGAGAAAACCGGGGAGCTGTTTTTT.